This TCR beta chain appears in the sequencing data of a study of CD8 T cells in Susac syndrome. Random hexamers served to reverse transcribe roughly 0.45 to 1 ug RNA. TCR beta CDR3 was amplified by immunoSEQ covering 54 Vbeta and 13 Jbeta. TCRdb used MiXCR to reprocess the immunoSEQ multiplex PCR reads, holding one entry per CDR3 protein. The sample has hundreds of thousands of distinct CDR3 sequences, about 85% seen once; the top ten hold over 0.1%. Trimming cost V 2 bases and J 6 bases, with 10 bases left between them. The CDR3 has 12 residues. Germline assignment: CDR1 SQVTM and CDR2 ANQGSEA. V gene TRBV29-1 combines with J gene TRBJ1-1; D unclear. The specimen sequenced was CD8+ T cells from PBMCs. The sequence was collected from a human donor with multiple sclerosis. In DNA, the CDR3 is TGCAGCGTTGAACTACAAACTCCTGAAGCTTTCTTT. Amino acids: CSVELQTPEAFF. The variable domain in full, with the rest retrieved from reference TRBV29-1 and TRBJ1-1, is SAVISQKPSRDICQRGTSLTIQCQVDSQVTMMFWYRQQPGQSLTLIATANQGSEATYESGFVIDKFPISRPNLTFSTLTVSNMSPEDSSIYLCSVELQTPEAFFGQGTRLTVV.